This entry lists 5 T cell receptor beta chains sequenced from one sample in a study of CXCR3-negative and CXCR3-positive naive CD8 T cells. Whole-study findings and limits: CXCR3-positive naive cells carried more hydrophobic TRB CDR3s than CXCR3-negative ones.

These TCRs' antigens remain unknown. The TRB libraries of cDNA were built by UMI-labeled 5' RACE. TCRdb re-called the 5' RACE reads and shows each CDR3 protein once, DNA omitted. The repertoire table contains about 120,000 distinct CDR3 sequences. The source material was naive CXCR3+ CD8+ T cells from blood. Noted subset: CD45RO-CCR7+CD27+CD95- naive CD8+ T cells expressing CXCR3 (TNR3+). These receptors came from a human donor in good health. Some clones in this sample may be carry-over from other donors' samples.

The chain joins TRBV12-3 or TRBV12-4 to TRBJ1-5; the TCRdb D gene call, TRBD1, has no DNA to confirm it. The CDR3 is 12 amino acids. The CDR3 here is CASRAGSQPQHF.

The chain employs TRBV5-5 and TRBJ2-2. The CDR3 contains 15 residues. Germline lookup yields CDR1 SGHKS and CDR2 YYEKEE (reference sequence). The CDR3 is CASSFGPANTGELFF.

This chain joins TRBV20-1 and TRBJ2-1; the TCRdb call, TRBD2, lacks DNA for checking. The germline V gene has CDR1 DFQATT and CDR2 SNEGSKA (reference sequence). CDR3 length equals 16 residues. The CDR3 region is CSASIAGTQFYNEQFF.

The chain uses TRBV6-4 and TRBJ2-3; absent DNA, TCRdb's TRBD2 call cannot be checked. The CDR3 has 15 residues. The V gene's germline CDR1 is MRHNA and CDR2 SNTAGT. This CDR3 reads CASSETGGGTDTQYF.

V usage is TRBV29-1 and J usage is TRBJ2-1. This CDR3 is built from 14 residues. In germline, CDR1 is SQVTM, CDR2 ANQGSEA. The CDR3 is CSALRPASYNEQFF.